A single T cell receptor beta chain is shown here with its context. Original methodology: Reference gene primer amplification in the assay estimated nucleated cell counts. Measured with immunoSEQ multiplex PCR; TCRdb has only the in-frame clones, and not every one. V and J calls and clone size are given by that table; D and trimming were obtained from the DNA. The sample carries 100,000 or so clones, 84% recorded once. These data are taken from a study of blood T cell repertoires in COVID-19. Background on the study: Specimens from acute and convalescent COVID-19 originated in the United States, Italy and Spain. PBMCs, B-cell-depleted T cells, or T cells provided the cDNA or gDNA that made up the material.

Material: peripheral blood. The TCR sequence derives from an older man with active or convalescent COVID-19.

CDR3 nucleotide sequence: TGTGCCAGTCACTCGGGGGGCTATGGCTACACCTTC. As protein: CASHSGGYGYTF. This chain joins TRBV6-5 and TRBJ1-2; possible D gene TRBD1, 5 bases. Germline V gene sequence: CDR1 MNHEY, CDR2 SVGAGI. The CDR3 covers 12 residues. The V end was cut by 9 bases, the J end by 4 bases, with 12 bases between.